Shown below are 2 T cell receptor beta chains from a single sample sequenced in a study of blood T cell repertoires in COVID-19. The assay was immunoSEQ multiplex PCR, and TCRdb's table has in-frame clones only and misses some. The sample has about 34,000 clones; 90% are singletons. Sample: peripheral blood. The receptors shown here come from a man aged 80 or over with acute or convalescent COVID-19.

This chain joins TRBV6-5 and TRBJ2-5; D may be TRBD1 (6 bases). V was shortened by 5 bases and J by 3 bases, with 16 bases between the two germline ends. The CDR3 covers 15 residues. Germline lookup yields CDR1 MNHEY and CDR2 SVGAGI. CDR3 nucleotides: TGTGCCAGCAGTCTCACCGGGACAATTAAAGAGACCCAGTACTTC. It codes for CASSLTGTIKETQYF.

The rearrangement joins TRBV4-1 to TRBJ1-6, with 7 positions matching TRBD1. Germline V gene lookup returns CDR1 MGHRA and CDR2 YSYEKL. Germline trimming cut 1 base from V and 7 bases from J; bases unmatched to any gene: 7. CDR3 length: 16 amino acids. The CDR3 nucleotides are TGCGCCAGCAGCCAAGGTGAAGCAGGGGGGAATTCACCCCTCCACTTT. This sequence encodes CASSQGEAGGNSPLHF.